Described below is a single T cell receptor beta chain sequence and its context. The antigen this receptor binds is unknown. No much larger clone exists at a distance of one base, and base qualities are not known. The immunoSEQ Assay, a bias-controlled multiplex PCR, was used to amplify TCRbeta CDR3 regions from genomic DNA. For the original study's pipeline: The number of nucleated cells in each sample was estimated by amplification of reference gene primers within the assay. Sequence reads were collapsed and filtered to measure the absolute abundance of every unique TCRbeta CDR3 rearrangement. For each sample, productive Simpson clonality was calculated as the square root of Simpson's diversity index across productive rearrangements. TCRdb retrieved this table from immuneACCESS and kept in-frame rearrangements only. Not all clones are present; in checked studies, unresolved V genes account for under half, and no reason is known for the remainder. The V and J calls and clone size are taken from that table; D and trimming were inferred from the DNA. Within this sample are roughly 180,000 clones, with about 85% of them counted one time only. The ten largest clones take up around 1.2% of the sample.

Samples from volunteer blood donors who had recovered from COVID-19 were contributed by a second Seattle source. Collaborating institutions collected whole blood in K2EDTA tubes following their own protocols. Collaborator samples were shipped for TCRbeta analysis as frozen whole blood, isolated PBMCs, or DNA extracted from either sample type. This specimen comes from a study of blood T cell repertoires in COVID-19 (dated by TCRdb to 2020 to 2021). For context, the study as a whole: The collaborator samples originated in the United States, Italy and Spain and spanned the acute and convalescent phases of COVID-19. A freely available public database, intended as a resource for researchers studying the immune response to SARS-CoV-2, is where the repertoires were released. The material from the prospective study consisted of cDNA or gDNA derived from T cells, B-cell-depleted T cells, or PBMCs. Deeply sampled blood TCRbeta repertoires from subjects exposed to, actively infected with, or recovered from COVID-19 were included in the dataset. Where available, HLA class I and class II types were taken from metadata supplied by the sample provider and were not determined by assay-based typing. Sample metadata almost always included a de-identified subject ID, COVID-19 status, age in years and sex. The samples were drawn from the first 160 participants of the ongoing ImmuneRACE study and from 1,254 subjects provided by 6 global collaborators. The research as a whole found: How much clinical and demographic metadata was included differed by source and by participant, and the metadata was provided uncurated.

The CDR3 measures 12 amino acids from cysteine to phenylalanine. Just CDR3 DNA is preserved here, 36 bases in frame from base 1. CDR1 is given as GTSNPN and CDR2 as SVGIG, both from the germline V gene (reference sequence). Trimmed from V: 4 bases; trimmed from J: 5 bases; junction bases lacking a gene match: 3. The TCR sequence derives from a man in his sixties who had recovered from COVID-19. The chain was built from TRBV30 and TRBJ2-7; TRBD1 aligns with 9 central bases. Source material: peripheral blood. The CDR3 protein sequence reads: CAWNRGLNEQYF. Here is the DNA: TGTGCCTGGAACAGGGGGCTCAACGAGCAGTACTTC.